These T cell receptor beta chains were read from a single sample in a study of identical twins. MiXCR, run by TCRdb on the 5' RACE reads, gives a single entry per CDR3 protein. The sample has about 530,000 distinct CDR3 sequences, around 20% seen once; the top ten hold more than 0.4%. The data also belong to a second study, concerning yellow fever vaccine responses in identical twins.

The specimen was CD4+ T cells sorted from blood. Receptors originate from a woman between 18 and 30 years old in good health. Each CDR3 is given with its conserved first and last residue. D genes are given only for firm matches. Some rows mark clone size as missing; the rest say once, few, many or name a class of expanded clone.

V gene: TRBV29-1; clone size: -; J gene: TRBJ1-2; D gene: -; CDR3 protein: CSVERAGLVYGYTF; CDR3 DNA: TGCAGCGTTGAGCGGGCAGGTCTTGTCTATGGCTACACCTTC
V gene: TRBV29-1; clone size: few; J gene: TRBJ2-2; D gene: -; CDR3 protein: CSVAWDTGELFF; CDR3 DNA: TGCAGCGTTGCCTGGGACACCGGGGAGCTGTTTTTT
V gene: TRBV6-5; clone size: -; J gene: TRBJ2-7; D gene: -; CDR3 protein: CASSYTVGTYEQYF; CDR3 DNA: TGTGCCAGCAGTTACACGGTTGGGACCTACGAGCAGTACTTC
V gene: TRBV6-1; clone size: few; J gene: TRBJ2-1; D gene: TRBD2; CDR3 protein: CASSEGSLAGPAPYNEQFF; CDR3 DNA: TGTGCCAGCAGTGAAGGTTCACTAGCGGGTCCCGCTCCCTACAATGAGCAGTTCTTC
V gene: TRBV15; clone size: few; J gene: TRBJ1-1; D gene: -; CDR3 protein: CATSMDILNTEAFF; CDR3 DNA: TGTGCCACCAGCATGGACATCCTGAACACTGAAGCTTTCTTT
V gene: TRBV7-9; clone size: -; J gene: TRBJ2-3; D gene: -; CDR3 protein: CASRLGQLSTDTQYF; CDR3 DNA: TGTGCCAGCAGACTTGGACAGCTTAGCACAGATACGCAGTATTTT
V gene: TRBV24-1; clone size: few; J gene: TRBJ2-3; D gene: TRBD2; CDR3 protein: CATSDYWTSGRTDTQYF; CDR3 DNA: TGTGCCACCAGTGATTATTGGACTAGCGGCCGCACAGATACGCAGTATTTT
V gene: TRBV7-6; clone size: -; J gene: TRBJ2-7; D gene: -; CDR3 protein: CASSLAVGSYEQYF; CDR3 DNA: TGTGCCAGCAGCTTAGCAGTAGGGTCCTACGAGCAGTACTTC
V gene: TRBV12-3/TRBV12-4; clone size: -; J gene: TRBJ1-6; D gene: TRBD1; CDR3 protein: CASSRRGTHNSPLHF; CDR3 DNA: TGTGCCAGCAGCCGCAGGGGGACGCATAATTCACCCCTCCACTTT
V gene: TRBV20-1; clone size: -; J gene: TRBJ1-1; D gene: -; CDR3 protein: CSAPDRMNTEAFF; CDR3 DNA: TGCAGTGCGCCGGACAGAATGAACACTGAAGCTTTCTTT
V gene: TRBV28; clone size: -; J gene: TRBJ1-4; D gene: -; CDR3 protein: CASASGLARREKLFF; CDR3 DNA: TGTGCCAGCGCCTCCGGTCTAGCGCGCCGAGAAAAACTGTTTTTT
V gene: TRBV12-3/TRBV12-4; clone size: -; J gene: TRBJ2-1; D gene: TRBD2; CDR3 protein: CASSPSGGFYNEQFF; CDR3 DNA: TGTGCCAGCAGTCCTAGCGGGGGTTTCTACAATGAGCAGTTCTTC
V gene: TRBV20-1; clone size: -; J gene: TRBJ2-3; D gene: -; CDR3 protein: CSAQPARGVTDTQYF; CDR3 DNA: TGCAGTGCTCAGCCTGCCCGGGGCGTAACAGATACGCAGTATTTT
V gene: TRBV24-1; clone size: -; J gene: TRBJ2-7; D gene: TRBD1; CDR3 protein: CATSDSGTGSSYEQYF; CDR3 DNA: TGTGCCACCAGTGATTCCGGGACAGGGAGTTCCTACGAGCAGTACTTC
V gene: TRBV7-3; clone size: -; J gene: TRBJ2-2; D gene: TRBD2; CDR3 protein: CASSDGTNLAGELFF; CDR3 DNA: TGTGCCAGCAGCGACGGGACTAACTTGGCCGGGGAGCTGTTTTTT
V gene: TRBV4-1; clone size: -; J gene: TRBJ2-1; D gene: TRBD1; CDR3 protein: CASSQIDRGEQFF; CDR3 DNA: TGCGCCAGCAGCCAAATAGACAGGGGTGAGCAGTTCTTC
V gene: TRBV15; clone size: few; J gene: TRBJ2-2; D gene: -; CDR3 protein: CATSSGQIANTGELFF; CDR3 DNA: TGTGCCACCAGCAGTGGACAGATAGCGAACACCGGGGAGCTGTTTTTT
V gene: TRBV7-2; clone size: -; J gene: TRBJ1-2; D gene: -; CDR3 protein: CASREYYGYTF; CDR3 DNA: TGTGCCAGCAGGGAATACTATGGCTACACCTTC
V gene: TRBV5-1; clone size: -; J gene: TRBJ2-3; D gene: -; CDR3 protein: CASSLVGVDTQYF; CDR3 DNA: TGCGCCAGCAGCTTGGTCGGGGTTGATACGCAGTATTTT
V gene: TRBV25-1; clone size: few; J gene: TRBJ1-1; D gene: -; CDR3 protein: CASSTLGTEAFF; CDR3 DNA: TGTGCCAGCAGCACGCTGGGCACTGAAGCTTTCTTT
V gene: TRBV2; clone size: -; J gene: TRBJ1-6; D gene: -; CDR3 protein: CASSEYGSEAYNSPLHF; CDR3 DNA: TGTGCCAGCAGTGAATATGGCTCGGAGGCCTATAATTCACCCCTCCACTTT
V gene: TRBV6-1; clone size: -; J gene: TRBJ1-1; D gene: TRBD1; CDR3 protein: CASSTGGGNTEAFF; CDR3 DNA: TGTGCCAGCAGTACAGGGGGCGGGAACACTGAAGCTTTCTTT
V gene: TRBV10-3; clone size: -; J gene: TRBJ2-7; D gene: TRBD2; CDR3 protein: CAISDMVVRASGTTSYEQYF; CDR3 DNA: TGTGCCATCAGTGATATGGTGGTTCGGGCTAGCGGGACGACATCCTACGAGCAGTACTTC
V gene: TRBV12-3/TRBV12-4; clone size: -; J gene: TRBJ1-1; D gene: TRBD1; CDR3 protein: CASRPDRGGMNTEAFF; CDR3 DNA: TGTGCCAGCAGACCGGACAGGGGAGGCATGAACACTGAAGCTTTCTTT
V gene: TRBV15; clone size: -; J gene: TRBJ1-1; D gene: -; CDR3 protein: CATSRVGREVPEAFF; CDR3 DNA: TGTGCCACCAGCAGAGTAGGGAGGGAGGTCCCTGAAGCTTTCTTT
V gene: TRBV15; clone size: -; J gene: TRBJ1-4; D gene: TRBD1; CDR3 protein: CATSPQAGGAELFF; CDR3 DNA: TGTGCCACCAGCCCCCAGGCAGGGGGAGCAGAACTGTTTTTT
V gene: TRBV4-1; clone size: -; J gene: TRBJ2-7; D gene: -; CDR3 protein: CASSPFWAELYEQYF; CDR3 DNA: TGCGCCAGCAGCCCTTTTTGGGCGGAATTATACGAGCAGTACTTC
V gene: TRBV7-9; clone size: -; J gene: TRBJ2-7; D gene: -; CDR3 protein: CASSSGTAAGEQYF; CDR3 DNA: TGTGCCAGCAGCTCCGGGACAGCGGCGGGGGAGCAGTACTTC
V gene: TRBV20-1; clone size: -; J gene: TRBJ2-5; D gene: -; CDR3 protein: CSAQTGQETQYF; CDR3 DNA: TGCAGTGCTCAGACAGGCCAAGAGACCCAGTACTTC
V gene: TRBV6-1; clone size: -; J gene: TRBJ2-3; D gene: -; CDR3 protein: CASSEQSSRTDTQYF; CDR3 DNA: TGTGCCAGCAGTGAACAGTCTTCGCGCACAGATACGCAGTATTTT
V gene: TRBV15; clone size: few; J gene: TRBJ2-2; D gene: -; CDR3 protein: CATSRGLPRAANTGELFF; CDR3 DNA: TGTGCCACCAGCAGAGGACTGCCAAGGGCAGCGAACACCGGGGAGCTGTTTTTT
V gene: TRBV6-6; clone size: few; J gene: TRBJ1-5; D gene: -; CDR3 protein: CASRPEFGQPQHF; CDR3 DNA: TGTGCCAGCCGCCCCGAGTTCGGTCAGCCCCAGCATTTT
V gene: TRBV13; clone size: few; J gene: TRBJ2-7; D gene: TRBD1; CDR3 protein: CASSLALGQESSYEQYF; CDR3 DNA: TGTGCCAGCAGCTTAGCTTTGGGACAGGAGAGCTCCTACGAGCAGTACTTC
V gene: TRBV3-1; clone size: few; J gene: TRBJ2-1; D gene: -; CDR3 protein: CASSPYIWGEQFF; CDR3 DNA: TGTGCCAGCAGCCCGTACATATGGGGTGAGCAGTTCTTC
V gene: TRBV10-3; clone size: -; J gene: TRBJ1-1; D gene: -; CDR3 protein: CAISVYGEAFF; CDR3 DNA: TGTGCCATCAGTGTGTATGGTGAAGCTTTCTTT
V gene: TRBV5-1; clone size: few; J gene: TRBJ2-5; D gene: TRBD2; CDR3 protein: CASQLAPLAETQYF; CDR3 DNA: TGCGCCAGCCAACTAGCGCCTCTGGCAGAGACCCAGTACTTC